Below, one T cell receptor (beta chain) is given with its context. Its matching antigen is unknown. The sample belongs to a study of T-cell reconstitution after alpha-beta-depleted transplantation in children. Regarding the study as a whole: The authors attributed T-cell counts and diversity one year after transplant mostly to newly produced T cells. Several hundred expanded graft clones reportedly supplied alpha-beta T cells about two months after transplant. Recipient T cells and thymic progenitors that survived were the source of the high TCRbeta diversity seen at day 60 in some patients.

A library of TCRbeta sequences, prepared with unique molecular identifiers, was generated. A single record per CDR3 protein comes from TCRdb applying MiXCR to the PCR reads. The data contain 450,000 to 700,000 distinct CDR3 sequences, roughly 27% of them singletons. Germline lookup yields CDR1 SGHRS and CDR2 YFSETQ. V gave up 6 bases and J gave up 5 bases; unmatched junction bases: 14. The CDR3 is 15 amino acids. The TCR was taken from a boy under three years old with Wiskott-Aldrich syndrome, due to receive a stem cell transplant. This material consisted of PBMCs, taken before TCRalphabeta/CD19-depleted stem cell transplant. The genes are TRBV5-1 and TRBJ2-7; TRBD1 matches 7 bases. The CDR3 loop is CASTPTGTGRDEQYF. The CDR3 region has the DNA TGCGCCAGCACCCCGACAGGGACGGGGAGAGACGAGCAGTACTTC.